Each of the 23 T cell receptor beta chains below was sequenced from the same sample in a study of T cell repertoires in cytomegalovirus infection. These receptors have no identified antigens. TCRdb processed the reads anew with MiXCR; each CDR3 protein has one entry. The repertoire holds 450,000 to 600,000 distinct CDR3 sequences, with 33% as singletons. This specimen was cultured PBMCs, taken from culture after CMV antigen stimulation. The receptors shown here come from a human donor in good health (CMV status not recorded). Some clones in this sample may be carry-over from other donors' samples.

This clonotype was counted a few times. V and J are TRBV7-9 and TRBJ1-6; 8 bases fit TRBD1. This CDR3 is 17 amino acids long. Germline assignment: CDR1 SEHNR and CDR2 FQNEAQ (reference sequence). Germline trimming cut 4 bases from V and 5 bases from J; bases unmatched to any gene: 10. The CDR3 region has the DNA TGTGCCAGCAGCTCCAGAGAACAGGGGGGTAATAATTCACCCCTCCACTTT. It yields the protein CASSSREQGGNNSPLHF. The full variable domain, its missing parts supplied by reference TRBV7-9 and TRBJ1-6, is DTGVSQNPRHKITKRGQNVTFRCDPISEHNRLYWYRQTLGQGPEFLTYFQNEAQLEKSRLLSDRFSAERPKGSFSTLEIQRTEQGDSAMYLCASSSREQGGNNSPLHFGNGTRLTVT.

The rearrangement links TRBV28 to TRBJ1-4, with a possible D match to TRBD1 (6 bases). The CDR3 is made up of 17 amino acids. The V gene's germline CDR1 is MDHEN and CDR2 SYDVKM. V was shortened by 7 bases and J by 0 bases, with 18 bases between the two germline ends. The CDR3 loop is CASTPTGTHPTNEKLFF. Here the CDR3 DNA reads TGTGCCAGCACCCCGACGGGGACACACCCAACTAATGAAAAACTGTTTTTT.

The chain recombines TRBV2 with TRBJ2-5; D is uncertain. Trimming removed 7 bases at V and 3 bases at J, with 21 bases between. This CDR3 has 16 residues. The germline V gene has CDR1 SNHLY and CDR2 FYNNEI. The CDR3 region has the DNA TGTGCCAGCACTCCGACTGGCAGGATTAAAAAAGAGACCCAGTACTTC. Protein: CASTPTGRIKKETQYF.

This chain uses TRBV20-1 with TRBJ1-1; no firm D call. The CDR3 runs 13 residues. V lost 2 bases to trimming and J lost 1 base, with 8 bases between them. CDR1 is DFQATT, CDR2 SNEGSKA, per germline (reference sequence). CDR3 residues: CSARNKENTEAFF. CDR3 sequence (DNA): TGCAGTGCTAGAAATAAGGAGAACACTGAAGCTTTCTTT.

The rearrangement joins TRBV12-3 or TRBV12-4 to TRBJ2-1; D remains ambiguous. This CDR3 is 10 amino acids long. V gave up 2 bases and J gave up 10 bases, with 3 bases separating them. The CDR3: CASSLFEQFF. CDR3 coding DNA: TGTGCCAGCAGTTTATTCGAGCAGTTCTTC.

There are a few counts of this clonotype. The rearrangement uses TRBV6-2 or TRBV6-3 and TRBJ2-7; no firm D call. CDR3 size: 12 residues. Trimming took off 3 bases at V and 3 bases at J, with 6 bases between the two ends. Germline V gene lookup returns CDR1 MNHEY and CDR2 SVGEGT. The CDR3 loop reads CASSYALYEQYV. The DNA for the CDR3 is TGTGCCAGCAGTTATGCCCTCTACGAGCAGTACGTC.

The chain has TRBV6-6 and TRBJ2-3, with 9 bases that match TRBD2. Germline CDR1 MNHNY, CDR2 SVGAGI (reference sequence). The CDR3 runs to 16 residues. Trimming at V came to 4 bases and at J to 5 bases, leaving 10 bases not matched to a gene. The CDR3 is CASSFRLAVGKDTQYF. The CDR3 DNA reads TGTGCCAGCAGTTTCAGACTAGCGGTTGGGAAAGATACGCAGTATTTT.

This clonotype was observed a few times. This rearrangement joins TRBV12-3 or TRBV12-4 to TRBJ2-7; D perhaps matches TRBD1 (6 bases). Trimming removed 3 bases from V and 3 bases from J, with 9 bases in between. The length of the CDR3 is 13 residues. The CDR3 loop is CASSLTGFYEQYV. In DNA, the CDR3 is TGTGCCAGCAGTTTGACAGGATTCTACGAGCAGTACGTC.

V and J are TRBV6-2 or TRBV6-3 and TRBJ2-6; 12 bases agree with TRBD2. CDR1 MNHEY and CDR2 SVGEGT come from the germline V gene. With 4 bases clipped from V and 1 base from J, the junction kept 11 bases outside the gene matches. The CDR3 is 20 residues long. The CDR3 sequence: CASSSWTSGKAISGANVLTF. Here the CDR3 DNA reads TGTGCCAGCAGTTCCTGGACTAGCGGGAAAGCAATATCTGGGGCCAACGTCCTGACTTTC.

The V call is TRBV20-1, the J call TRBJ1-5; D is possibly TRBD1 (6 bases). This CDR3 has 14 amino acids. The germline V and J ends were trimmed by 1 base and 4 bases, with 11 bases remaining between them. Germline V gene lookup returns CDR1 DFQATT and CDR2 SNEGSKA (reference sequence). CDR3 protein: CSARAGGTNQPQHF. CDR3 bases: TGCAGTGCTAGAGCCGGGGGGACAAATCAGCCCCAGCATTTT.

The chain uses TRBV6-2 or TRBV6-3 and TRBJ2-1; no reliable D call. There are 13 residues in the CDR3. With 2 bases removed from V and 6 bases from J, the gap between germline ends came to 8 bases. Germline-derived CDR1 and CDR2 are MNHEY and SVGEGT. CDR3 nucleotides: TGTGCCAGCAGTTACCGACCTAGCAATGAGCAGTTCTTC. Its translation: CASSYRPSNEQFF.

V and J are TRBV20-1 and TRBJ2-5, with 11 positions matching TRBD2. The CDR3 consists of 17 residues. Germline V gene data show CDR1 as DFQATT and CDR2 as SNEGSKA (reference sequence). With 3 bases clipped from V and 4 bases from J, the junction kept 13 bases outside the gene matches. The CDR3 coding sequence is TGCAGTGCTAGTTCACTAGCGGGAGCGGTAGGCGGAGAGACCCAGTACTTC. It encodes CSASSLAGAVGGETQYF.

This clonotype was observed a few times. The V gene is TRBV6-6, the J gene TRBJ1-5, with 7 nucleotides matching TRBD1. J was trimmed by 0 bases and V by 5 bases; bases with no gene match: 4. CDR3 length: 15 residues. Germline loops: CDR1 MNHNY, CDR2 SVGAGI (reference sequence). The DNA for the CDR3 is TGTGCCAGCAGTGCGGGACAGCATAGCAATCAGCCCCAGCATTTT. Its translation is CASSAGQHSNQPQHF.

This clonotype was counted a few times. The CDR3 is CASSTRTGAIGYTF. The CDR3 DNA follows: TGTGCCAGCAGTACCCGGACAGGGGCAATCGGCTACACCTTC. V usage is TRBV6-2 or TRBV6-3 and J usage is TRBJ1-2; 9 bases align to TRBD1. V was pared by 5 bases and J by 8 bases, with 9 bases of the junction left unmatched. The CDR3 runs to 14 residues. Looked up from germline, CDR1 is MNHEY and CDR2 is SVGEGT.

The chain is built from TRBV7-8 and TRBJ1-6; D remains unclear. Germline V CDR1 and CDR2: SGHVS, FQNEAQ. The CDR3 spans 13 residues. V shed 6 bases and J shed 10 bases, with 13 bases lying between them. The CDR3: CASRAKSGSPLHF. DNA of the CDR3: TGTGCCAGCAGGGCAAAATCGGGGTCACCCCTCCACTTT.

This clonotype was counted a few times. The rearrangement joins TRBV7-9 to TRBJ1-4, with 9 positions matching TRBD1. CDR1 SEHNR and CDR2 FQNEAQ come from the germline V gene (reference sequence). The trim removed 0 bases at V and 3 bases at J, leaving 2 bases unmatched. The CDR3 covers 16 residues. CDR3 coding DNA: TGTGCCAGCAGCTTAGCGGACAGGGGATCTAATGAAAAACTGTTTTTT. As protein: CASSLADRGSNEKLFF.

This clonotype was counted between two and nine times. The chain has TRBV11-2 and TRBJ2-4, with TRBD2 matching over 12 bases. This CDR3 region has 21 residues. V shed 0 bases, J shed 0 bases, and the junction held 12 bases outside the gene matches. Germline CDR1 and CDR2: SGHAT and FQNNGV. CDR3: CASSLDSPASGRARAKNIQYF. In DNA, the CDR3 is TGTGCCAGCAGCTTAGATTCCCCAGCTAGCGGGAGGGCCCGAGCCAAAAACATTCAGTACTTC.

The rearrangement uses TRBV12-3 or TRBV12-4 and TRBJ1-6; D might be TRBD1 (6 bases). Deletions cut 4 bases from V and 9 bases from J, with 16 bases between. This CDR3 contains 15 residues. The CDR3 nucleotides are TGTGCCAGCAGTTCCCCCGGACAAGGGGGTTCACCCCTCCACTTT. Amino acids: CASSSPGQGGSPLHF.

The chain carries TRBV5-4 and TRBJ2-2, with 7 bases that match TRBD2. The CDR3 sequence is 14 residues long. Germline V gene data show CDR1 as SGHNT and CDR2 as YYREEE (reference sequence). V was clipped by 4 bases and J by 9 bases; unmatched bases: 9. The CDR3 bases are TGTGCCAGCAGCACCGCAGGGACTAAAAGGGAGCTGTTTTTT. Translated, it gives CASSTAGTKRELFF.

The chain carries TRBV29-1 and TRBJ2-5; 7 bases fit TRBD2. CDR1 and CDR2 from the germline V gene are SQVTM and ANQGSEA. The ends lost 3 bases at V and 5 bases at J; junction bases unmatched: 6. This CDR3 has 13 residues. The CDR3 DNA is TGCAGCGTTGAGGGGGGGGGGATCGAGACCCAGTACTTC. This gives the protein CSVEGGGIETQYF.

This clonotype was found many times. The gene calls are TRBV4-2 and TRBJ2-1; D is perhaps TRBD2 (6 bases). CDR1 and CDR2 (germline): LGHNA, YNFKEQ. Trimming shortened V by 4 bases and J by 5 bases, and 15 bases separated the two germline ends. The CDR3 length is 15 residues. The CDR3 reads CASSREDGRNNEQFF. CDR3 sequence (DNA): TGTGCCAGCAGCCGGGAGGACGGGCGGAACAATGAGCAGTTCTTC.

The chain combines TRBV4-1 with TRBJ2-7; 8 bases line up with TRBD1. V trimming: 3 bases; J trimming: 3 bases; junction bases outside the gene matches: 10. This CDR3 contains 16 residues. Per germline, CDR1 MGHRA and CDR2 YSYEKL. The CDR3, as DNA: TGCGCCAGCAGCCATGGAGGAGGACAGGGCCGCTACGAGCAGTACTTC. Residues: CASSHGGGQGRYEQYF.

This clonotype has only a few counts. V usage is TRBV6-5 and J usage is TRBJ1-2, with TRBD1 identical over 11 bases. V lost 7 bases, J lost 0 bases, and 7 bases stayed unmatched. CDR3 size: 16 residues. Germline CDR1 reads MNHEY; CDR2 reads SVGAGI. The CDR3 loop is CASIGTGGLSNYGYTF. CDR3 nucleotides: TGTGCCAGCATTGGGACAGGGGGATTATCTAACTATGGCTACACCTTC.